The sequence of this T cell receptor beta chain was determined in a study of OX40 agonist ivuxolimab in advanced cancers. Study-level information: Every 2 weeks, patients received ivuxolimab intravenously, dosed at 0.01 to 10 mg/kg. Prior checkpoint blockade (anti-PD-1, anti-PD-L1 or anti-CTLA-4) was permitted; around 39% had it. General study findings and limits: At doses 0.1 to 3.0 mg/kg, CD4+ and CD8+ clones expanded. Some nonresponders likewise displayed low normalized T-cell clonal expansion.

Profiled with immunoSEQ multiplex PCR; TCRdb holds only in-frame clones, not every one. Of 70,000 to 95,000 clones in the sample, approximately 95% were seen once. This clone appeared once. Its antigen remains unknown. Germline CDR1 is SGHDT and CDR2 is YYEEEE. The CDR3 loop spans 14 amino acids. V lost 0 bases and J 7 bases, leaving 10 bases between the germline ends. The receptor was isolated from an adult with an advanced solid tumor such as melanoma, head and neck, liver or kidney cancer. The rearrangement uses TRBV5-6 and TRBJ1-4; D may be TRBD1 (5 bases). The sample was CD4+ or CD8+ T cells sorted from blood, taken in a trial of the OX40 agonist ivuxolimab. The CDR3 is CASSLEGAAEKLFF. CDR3 nucleotides: TGTGCCAGCAGCTTGGAAGGGGCGGCTGAAAAACTGTTTTTT.